The 31 T cell receptor beta chains presented below share a single source sample, sequenced in a study of response to subunit inactivated influenza vaccine. Using its own MiXCR run on the RT-PCR reads, TCRdb lists one record per CDR3 protein. Of about 190,000 distinct CDR3 sequences in the sample, around an eighth are singletons; the top ten hold about 26%. The sample consisted of CD8+ T cells sorted from PBMCs, taken 4 to 6 days after vaccination. The receptor source for this set is a man over 45 who received an inactivated influenza vaccine.

The chain couples TRBV7-6 to TRBJ1-4, with D hard to call. This CDR3 comprises 12 residues. The germline V and J ends were trimmed by 1 base and 8 bases, with 5 bases remaining between them. In germline, CDR1 is SGHVS, CDR2 FNYEAQ. The CDR3 DNA reads as TGTGCCAGCAGCTTAGGTGCAGAAAAACTGTTTTTT. This sequence encodes CASSLGAEKLFF.

Here the CDR3 reads CASSFVTGGTEAFF. CDR3 DNA: TGTGCCAGCAGTTTTGTCACAGGGGGCACTGAAGCTTTCTTT. This chain joins TRBV27 and TRBJ1-1; TRBD1 matches 8 bases. Germline lookup yields CDR1 MNHEY and CDR2 SMNVEV (reference sequence). The CDR3 covers 14 residues. Germline trimming cut 3 bases from V and 4 bases from J; bases unmatched to any gene: 4.

This clonotype occurred a few times. The rearrangement joins TRBV12-3 or TRBV12-4 to TRBJ2-1; TRBD1 aligns across 10 bases. The CDR3 totals 15 residues. The V and J ends lost 5 bases and 7 bases, in that order; junction bases with no gene match: 8. As DNA, the CDR3 is TGTGCCAGCAGTACCGGGACAGGGGCTTTGAATGAGCAGTTCTTC. Translation: CASSTGTGALNEQFF.

This clonotype has a handful of counts. This chain links TRBV5-6 with TRBJ2-2; D gene unclear. CDR3 length: 12 residues. V lost 4 bases to trimming and J lost 6 bases, with 7 bases between them. In germline, CDR1 is SGHDT, CDR2 YYEEEE. The CDR3 sequence: CASSVVAGELFF. CDR3 sequence (DNA): TGTGCCAGCAGCGTAGTCGCCGGGGAGCTGTTTTTT.

The genes are TRBV7-9 and TRBJ1-2, with D unclear. With 3 bases removed from V and 3 bases from J, the gap between germline ends came to 14 bases. Germline CDR1 SEHNR, CDR2 FQNEAQ (reference sequence). The CDR3 has 15 amino acids. CDR3 in DNA: TGTGCCAGCAGCTTCGCAGAGGTCCGACACTATGGCTACACCTTC. Amino acids: CASSFAEVRHYGYTF.

The chain carries TRBV30 and TRBJ1-2; D gene unclear. Trimming took off 2 bases at V and 2 bases at J, with 12 bases between the two ends. Germline V gene data show CDR1 as GTSNPN and CDR2 as SVGIG (reference sequence). The CDR3 is 14 amino acids. The CDR3 nucleotides read TGTGCCTGGAGTCTGGCAGTCCAGAACTATGGCTACACCTTC. Protein sequence: CAWSLAVQNYGYTF.

The table lists this clonotype with a few counts. V is TRBV21-1 and J is TRBJ2-1; the table's D call TRBD2 went unverified against the DNA. TRBV21-1 is annotated as a pseudogene. There are 19 residues in the CDR3. CDR3 sequence: CASSNAKRVCAGAFNEQFF. The CDR3 DNA is TGTGCCAGCAGCAACGCAAAGCGGGTTTGTGCGGGAGCTTTCAATGAGCAGTTCTTC.

This clonotype has more than one count but fewer than ten. The chain recombines TRBV28 with TRBJ1-5; perhaps TRBD1 as D (5 bases). The CDR3 is 14 residues long. The V end lost 3 bases, the J end lost 6 bases, and 12 bases lay between the germline ends. Germline-derived CDR1 and CDR2 are MDHEN and SYDVKM. The CDR3 sequence is CASSFSGDGQPQHF. CDR3 nucleotide sequence: TGTGCCAGCAGTTTTTCTGGGGACGGTCAGCCCCAGCATTTT. The whole variable domain, filled in from reference TRBV28 and TRBJ1-5, reads DVKVTQSSRYLVKRTGEKVFLECVQDMDHENMFWYRQDPGLGLRLIYFSYDVKMKEKGDIPEGYSVSREKKERFSLILESASTNQTSMYLCASSFSGDGQPQHFGDGTRLSIL.

The chain combines TRBV30 with TRBJ2-1; D could derive from TRBD1 or TRBD2 (5 bases each). V was cut by 3 bases and J by 5 bases, with 8 bases left in between. Germline V gene lookup returns CDR1 GTSNPN and CDR2 SVGIG (reference sequence). CDR3 length: 12 residues. The CDR3 is CAWSWGNNEQFF. The CDR3 coding sequence is TGTGCCTGGAGCTGGGGGAACAATGAGCAGTTCTTC.

This clonotype turned up a few times. The chain employs TRBV14 and TRBJ2-1, with TRBD2 as a possible D gene (5 bases). Trimming took off 3 bases at V and 0 bases at J, with 12 bases between the two ends. Germline loops: CDR1 SGHDN, CDR2 FVKESK. This CDR3 comprises 16 residues. DNA of the CDR3: TGTGCCAGCAGCCACCCAGCGGACCTCTCCTACAATGAGCAGTTCTTC. It is translated as CASSHPADLSYNEQFF.

The CDR3: CSVAGTSGYEQYF. The CDR3 bases are TGCAGCGTAGCCGGGACTAGCGGTTACGAGCAGTACTTC. The chain links TRBV29-1 to TRBJ2-7; 11 bases are shared with TRBD2. CDR1 SQVTM and CDR2 ANQGSEA come from the germline V gene. This CDR3 has 13 amino acids. V gave up 6 bases and J gave up 4 bases; unmatched junction bases: 5.

Points on this clonotype: Germline and junction disagree at one end, which may indicate a read error. The rearrangement joins TRBV5-6 to TRBJ2-2; the match to TRBD1 covers 8 bases. This CDR3 has 16 amino acids. Germline assignment: CDR1 SGHDT and CDR2 YYEEEE. Here the CDR3 DNA reads TGTGCCAGCAGTTTGGCCGGGACAGGGAACACCGGGGAGCTGTTTTTT. Residues: CASSLAGTGNTGELFF.

Many counts were recorded for this clonotype. The chain has TRBV10-3 and TRBJ1-1; the D is unclear. CDR3 size: 14 residues. Germline V gene data show CDR1 as ENHRY and CDR2 as SYGVKD. The V end lost 9 bases, the J end lost 0 bases, and 14 bases lay between the germline ends. This CDR3 is CAISQSALNTEAFF. The CDR3 DNA is TGTGCCATATCCCAGTCAGCCCTGAACACTGAAGCTTTCTTT.

In this sample, this clonotype turned up once. This chain joins TRBV15 and TRBJ2-1, with D possibly TRBD2 on 6 matching bases. V lost 0 bases and J lost 9, with 15 bases in between. Germline V gene sequence: CDR1 LNHNV, CDR2 YYDKDF (reference sequence). The CDR3 runs to 15 residues. Here the CDR3 DNA reads TGTGCCACCAGCAGAGATCTAGGGCAGGAGGGTGAGCAGTTCTTC. Its protein is CATSRDLGQEGEQFF.

CDR3 amino acids: CASSSGQAQNTEAFF. CDR3 DNA sequence: TGTGCCAGCAGCTCAGGACAGGCCCAGAACACTGAAGCTTTCTTT. This chain joins TRBV13 and TRBJ1-1; 7 bases map to TRBD1. The germline V gene has CDR1 PRHDT and CDR2 FYEKMQ (reference sequence). The CDR3 is 15 amino acids. Trimming took 4 bases from V and 1 from J; bases not matched to a gene: 6.

This chain uses TRBV7-9 with TRBJ2-7; 10 nucleotides agree with TRBD2. Germline CDR1 is SEHNR and CDR2 is FQNEAQ (reference sequence). The CDR3 is 14 amino acids. V trimming: 5 bases; J trimming: 6 bases; junction bases outside the gene matches: 7. Here the CDR3 reads CASSQALAGAEQYF. The CDR3 DNA reads TGTGCCAGCAGCCAAGCCCTAGCGGGGGCCGAGCAGTACTTC. The full variable domain, with the rest looked up from reference TRBV7-9 and TRBJ2-7, is DTGVSQNPRHKITKRGQNVTFRCDPISEHNRLYWYRQTLGQGPEFLTYFQNEAQLEKSRLLSDRFSAERPKGSFSTLEIQRTEQGDSAMYLCASSQALAGAEQYFGPGTRLTVT.

The chain is built from TRBV4-1 and TRBJ1-1; D remains unclear. Germline CDR1 is MGHRA and CDR2 is YSYEKL. The V end lost 0 bases, the J end lost 1 base, and 9 bases lay between the germline ends. There are 15 residues in the CDR3. CDR3 nucleotides: TGCGCCAGCAGCCAAGAAGTGGATACGAACACTGAAGCTTTCTTT. Amino acid sequence: CASSQEVDTNTEAFF.

In this sample, this clonotype turned up a few times. The CDR3 DNA sequence: TGTGCCAGCAGCCCCGGGACAGGCTTTTACAATGAGCAGTTCTTC. Protein: CASSPGTGFYNEQFF. This chain uses TRBV11-2 with TRBJ2-1, with 8 positions matching TRBD1. This CDR3 has 15 residues. V was clipped by 5 bases and J by 4 bases; unmatched bases: 7. The germline CDR1 and CDR2 sequences are SGHAT and FQNNGV.

This clonotype was seen a few times. The chain joins TRBV4-1 to TRBJ1-4, with 8 bases aligning to TRBD1. Germline values: CDR1 MGHRA, CDR2 YSYEKL. The junction had 2 bases not matched to a gene; V was cut back by 3 bases and J by 2 bases. The CDR3 has 15 amino acids. The CDR3: CASSQWTGTNEKLFF. CDR3 sequence (DNA): TGCGCCAGCAGCCAGTGGACAGGGACTAATGAAAAACTGTTTTTT.

The genes are TRBV5-1 and TRBJ2-6, with D perhaps TRBD1 (6 bases). This CDR3 has 15 amino acids. Per the germline V gene, CDR1 is SGHRS and CDR2 is YFSETQ. V was cut by 7 bases and J by 4 bases, with 15 bases left in between. In DNA form, the CDR3 reads TGCGCCAGCGGGACAACCTCGTCGGGGGCCAACGTCCTGACTTTC. Protein sequence: CASGTTSSGANVLTF.

V usage is TRBV20-1 and J usage is TRBJ2-7; 7 nucleotides line up with TRBD2. This CDR3 has 12 amino acids. Germline CDR1 DFQATT, CDR2 SNEGSKA (reference sequence). Here the CDR3 DNA reads TGCACCTGCCGCGGGACTACCTACGAGCAGTACTTC. Its translation: CTCRGTTYEQYF.

V gene TRBV28 combines with J gene TRBJ1-1; TRBD1 matches 9 bases. Germline V gives CDR1 MDHEN, CDR2 SYDVKM. The CDR3 is 16 residues long. J lost 0 bases, V lost 1 base, and 3 bases had no gene match. The CDR3 DNA sequence: TGTGCCAGCAGTTTATTTGGGACAGGGCTGAACACTGAAGCTTTCTTT. Translating gives CASSLFGTGLNTEAFF.

The chain combines TRBV11-2 with TRBJ2-7; no clear D. Germline CDR1 and CDR2: SGHAT and FQNNGV. The CDR3 extends over 13 amino acids. The V end was cut by 6 bases, the J end by 2 bases, with 11 bases between. The CDR3, as DNA: TGTGCCAGCAGGGGAAATCTAGCCTACGAGCAGTACTTC. Translating gives CASRGNLAYEQYF.

This clonotype was detected only a few times. J is TRBJ2-3 and V is TRBV6-1; 7 bases line up with TRBD2. J gave up 2 bases and V 8 bases, and 7 bases lay outside the gene matches. Per the germline V gene, CDR1 is MNHNS and CDR2 is SASEGT. The CDR3 length is 14 residues. CDR3 region: CASGSGGPTDTQYF. DNA for the CDR3: TGTGCCAGCGGGTCGGGAGGTCCCACAGATACGCAGTATTTT.

The chain is built from TRBV4-3 and TRBJ2-4; 7 nucleotides match TRBD2. The CDR3 contains 16 residues. Germline V gives CDR1 LGHNA, CDR2 YSLEER. J was trimmed by 0 bases and V by 1 base; bases with no gene match: 3. The CDR3 reads CASSQVAGVAKNIQYF. CDR3 nucleotides: TGCGCCAGCAGCCAAGTCGCGGGGGTAGCCAAAAACATTCAGTACTTC.

The chain is built from TRBV9 and TRBJ2-2; the match to TRBD2 covers 8 bases. J lost 3 bases, V lost 0 bases, and 16 bases had no gene match. Germline V gene data show CDR1 as SGDLS and CDR2 as YYNGEE. The CDR3 spans 20 residues. The CDR3 sequence is CASSVVMSTTSAGDTGELFF. For the CDR3, the DNA is TGTGCCAGCAGCGTAGTAATGTCAACTACGTCAGCGGGAGACACCGGGGAGCTGTTTTTT.

The chain couples TRBV2 to TRBJ1-3; tentative D call: TRBD1 (6 bases). Germline values: CDR1 SNHLY, CDR2 FYNNEI. The CDR3 extends over 15 amino acids. Trimming took 8 bases from V and 4 from J, leaving 18 bases between them. CDR3 residues: CASERPQGPGNTIYF. The DNA for the CDR3 is TGTGCCAGCGAACGCCCCCAGGGGCCGGGAAACACCATATATTTT.

This clonotype occurred many times. The genes are TRBV7-3 and TRBJ2-1; D possibly corresponds to TRBD2 (5 bases). Trimming stripped 1 base from V and 4 bases from J, with 8 bases between. The length of the CDR3 is 14 residues. Germline V gene sequence: CDR1 SGHTA, CDR2 FQGTGA. In nucleotides, the CDR3 is TGTGCCAGCAGCTTAATAGCGAGTTACAATGAGCAGTTCTTC. It encodes CASSLIASYNEQFF.

This sequence joins TRBV7-9 and TRBJ2-7; 13 bases are a match to TRBD2. The V gene's germline CDR1 is SEHNR and CDR2 FQNEAQ (reference sequence). Trimming cost V 3 bases and J 4 bases; bases outside gene matches: 3. This CDR3 is 15 amino acids long. As DNA, the CDR3 is TGTGCCAGCAGCTTGACTAGCGGGAGGTTATACGAGCAGTACTTC. Translation: CASSLTSGRLYEQYF. The full variable domain, with the rest looked up from reference TRBV7-9 and TRBJ2-7, is DTGVSQNPRHKITKRGQNVTFRCDPISEHNRLYWYRQTLGQGPEFLTYFQNEAQLEKSRLLSDRFSAERPKGSFSTLEIQRTEQGDSAMYLCASSLTSGRLYEQYFGPGTRLTVT.

This clonotype was seen many times. V is TRBV19 and J is TRBJ1-1; D gene unclear. This CDR3 has 12 amino acids. V dropped 5 bases and J dropped 5 bases, with 9 bases sitting between them. Germline V gives CDR1 LNHDA, CDR2 SQIVND (reference sequence). CDR3: CASSYARTEAFF. CDR3 bases: TGTGCCAGTAGTTACGCGAGGACTGAAGCTTTCTTT.

CDR3 amino acids: CASSQDRVGEQYF. The DNA for the CDR3 is TGCGCCAGCAGCCAAGACAGGGTAGGCGAGCAGTACTTC. J is TRBJ2-7 and V is TRBV4-3; D may be TRBD1 (5 bases). V shed 0 bases and J shed 6 bases, with 9 bases lying between them. This CDR3 comprises 13 residues. Germline CDR1 is LGHNA and CDR2 is YSLEER.